In its sample, the clone carrying this T cell receptor beta chain was seen many times. Its target is not known. The data are from a study of T cell repertoires in cytomegalovirus infection. Study context: HLA-B-restricted CMV epitopes that are well studied, plus recently identified HLA-C-restricted ones, were used by the study. TCR beta signatures that were public indicated CMV infection and matching HLA type. Whole-study results and caveats: Summed frequency of public TCR beta families distinguished CMV carriers with the relevant HLA. Clonotype analysis showed dominance of the ex vivo response by HLA-C-restricted CMV-specific TCR beta clonotypes.

TCRdb reprocessed the reads via MiXCR and lists one record per CDR3 protein. This repertoire shows 310,000 or so distinct CDR3 sequences, 25% found once; its top ten account for approximately 12%. The CDR3 runs 15 residues. Looked up from germline, CDR1 is LNHDA and CDR2 is SQIVND (reference sequence). V shed 9 bases, J shed 4 bases, and the junction held 8 bases outside the gene matches. V is TRBV19 and J is TRBJ1-3; 11 nucleotides line up with TRBD1. This TCR came from a human donor in good health (CMV status not recorded). Some clones in this sample may be carry-over from other donors' samples. The sequencing used cultured PBMCs, collected from culture after CMV antigen stimulation. The CDR3 is CASATGTGGGNTIYF. In DNA form, the CDR3 reads TGTGCCAGCGCAACCGGGACAGGGGGAGGAAACACCATATATTTT.